This entry features one T cell receptor beta chain sequence. This entry is derived from a study of T cells in Graves' hyperthyroidism and ophthalmopathy. The TCR beta CDR3 regions underwent amplification using RNA transcripts as the source. First-round RT-PCR with HTBI primers amplified the TCR CDR3 region. Each CDR3 protein gets one entry after TCRdb re-called the multiplex PCR reads with MiXCR. The sample has under 650,000 distinct CDR3 sequences; around 15% are singletons. The CDR3 sequence is 15 residues long. Germline CDR1 and CDR2: SEHNR and FQNEAQ (reference sequence). J lost 9 bases, V lost 5 bases, and 11 bases had no gene match.

The chain has TRBV7-9 and TRBJ2-1; 9 positions match TRBD2. Source material: blood. The clonotype comes from a young woman with Graves' hyperthyroidism. The CDR3 here is CASSHRGGRASEQFF. The CDR3 region has the DNA TGTGCCAGCAGCCACCGCGGCGGGAGGGCCAGTGAGCAGTTCTTC.